This T cell receptor beta chain was documented in a study of beta chain features in type 1 diabetes. Study conclusions and caveats: A PCR bias possibly favoring shorter templates would apply equally to patients and controls. Type 1 diabetes patients showed a moderate but significant shortening of TCRB CDR3s in all four CD4+ subsets.

It was via CD45RO/CCR7/CD25/CD127/CD95/CD27 that CD4+ naive, central memory, regulatory and stem cell-like memory cells were sorted. Every bit of the isolated RNA underwent reverse transcription, so sequencing read expressed TCRB transcripts. Using immunoSEQ multiplex PCR, the repertoire was profiled, and TCRdb retains in-frame clones only, with some absent. Of 450,000 to 550,000 clones listed, about 32% are singletons. CDR3 length equals 12 residues. V was pared by 6 bases and J by 2 bases, with 10 bases between. CDR1 and CDR2 (germline): SQVTM, ANQGSEA. This clone was observed a handful of times. The antigen is not known. This same CDR3 is encoded by further DNA sequences in the sample.

The TCR sequence derives from a young man in good health. The sample comprised naive CD4+ T cells from blood. The chain has TRBV29-1 and TRBJ1-1; no definite D call. CDR3 amino acids: CSVRTGNTEAFF. The CDR3 DNA sequence: TGCAGCGTGAGGACGGGAAACACTGAAGCTTTCTTT. Full variable domain (remainder filled in from reference TRBV29-1 and TRBJ1-1): SAVISQKPSRDICQRGTSLTIQCQVDSQVTMMFWYRQQPGQSLTLIATANQGSEATYESGFVIDKFPISRPNLTFSTLTVSNMSPEDSSIYLCSVRTGNTEAFFGQGTRLTVV.